This passage covers 13 T cell receptor beta chains from one sample sequenced in a study of cytomegalovirus exposure and HLA in healthy donors. The PCR was carried out with 60 Vbeta primers and 13 Jbeta primers. The table came from immunoSEQ multiplex PCR; TCRdb's copy has only in-frame clones and leaves some out. The data hold about 180,000 clones, with roughly 82% observed a single time. The sequencing input was PBMCs. These receptors were collected from a man aged 35 to 55 in good health and CMV-seronegative.

The genes are TRBV7-2 and TRBJ1-2, with TRBD1 as a possible D gene (5 bases). V lost 0 bases to trimming and J lost 5 bases, with 16 bases between them. There are 16 residues in the CDR3. Per the germline V gene, CDR1 is SGHTA and CDR2 is FQGNSA. The CDR3 loop reads CASSLAPAGSTYGYTF. CDR3 coding DNA: TGTGCCAGCAGCTTAGCGCCGGCAGGGTCGACTTATGGCTACACCTTC.

V is TRBV5-1 and J is TRBJ2-1, with 10 bases identical to TRBD2. Germline-derived CDR1 and CDR2 are SGHRS and YFSETQ. This CDR3 is built from 15 residues. Losses at the gene ends were 0 bases for V and 7 bases for J; bases not matched to a gene: 4. The CDR3 loop reads CASSLVAGGMNEQFF. As DNA, the CDR3 is TGCGCCAGCAGCTTGGTAGCGGGGGGTATGAATGAGCAGTTCTTC.

The rearrangement joins TRBV5-4 to TRBJ2-1, with D possibly matching TRBD1 (6 bases). Trimming removed 3 bases from V and 2 bases from J, with 12 bases in between. The CDR3 spans 15 residues. Germline assignment: CDR1 SGHNT and CDR2 YYREEE (reference sequence). CDR3 protein: CASSSRTAPYNEQFF. CDR3 sequence (DNA): TGTGCCAGCAGCTCTCGGACAGCCCCCTACAATGAGCAGTTCTTC.

The J gene is TRBJ2-7, the V gene TRBV4-3; 8 positions match TRBD2. Germline CDR1 reads LGHNA; CDR2 reads YSLEER. The CDR3 runs 15 residues. With V trimmed by 3 bases and J by 2 bases, 6 bases remained unmatched. The CDR3 loop is CASSQTSVGTYEQYF. CDR3 sequence (DNA): TGCGCCAGCAGCCAGACTAGCGTCGGGACCTACGAGCAGTACTTC.

The chain links TRBV29-1 to TRBJ2-2; no definite D call. The germline gives CDR1 SQVTM, CDR2 ANQGSEA. The CDR3 runs to 13 residues. Trimming shortened V by 3 bases and J by 3 bases, and 8 bases separated the two germline ends. The CDR3 DNA follows: TGCAGCGTTGATGAGGATGACACCGGGGAGCTGTTTTTT. This codes for CSVDEDDTGELFF.

This clone was observed once. This chain uses TRBV10-2 with TRBJ1-1; the D is unclear. This CDR3 is built from 12 residues. The germline V and J ends were trimmed by 8 bases and 7 bases, with 14 bases remaining between them. Looked up from germline, CDR1 is WSHSY and CDR2 is SAAADI. Here the CDR3 reads CASLVSAVEAFF. For the CDR3, the DNA is TGCGCCAGCCTCGTATCGGCGGTTGAAGCTTTCTTT.

This clone was observed a few times. V usage is TRBV27 and J usage is TRBJ1-1; 8 nucleotides align to TRBD1. Germline V gene lookup returns CDR1 MNHEY and CDR2 SMNVEV (reference sequence). V shed 5 bases, J shed 4 bases, and the junction held 15 bases outside the gene matches. This CDR3 has 17 amino acids. In DNA form, the CDR3 reads TGTGCCAGCAGTCCTTACGGACAGGGCGGTTTGGGCACTGAAGCTTTCTTT. Its translation is CASSPYGQGGLGTEAFF.

V is TRBV7-9 and J is TRBJ1-2; 8 bases match TRBD1. The germline gives CDR1 SEHNR, CDR2 FQNEAQ (reference sequence). CDR3 length: 15 amino acids. J gave up 2 bases and V 2 bases, and 4 bases lay outside the gene matches. The CDR3 spells CASSLSAGGNYGYTF. The CDR3 DNA follows: TGTGCCAGCAGCTTATCGGCAGGGGGCAACTATGGCTACACCTTC.

V usage is TRBV7-2 and J usage is TRBJ2-3; TRBD2 might be the D (5 bases). The CDR3 runs to 12 residues. V shed 8 bases and J shed 4 bases, with 10 bases lying between them. CDR1 and CDR2 from the germline V gene are SGHTA and FQGNSA. The CDR3 nucleotides are TGTGCCAGCTGTCCGGGGTCAGATACGCAGTATTTT. This sequence encodes CASCPGSDTQYF.

The chain uses TRBV6-6 and TRBJ2-3; D may be TRBD1 (5 bases). Trimming removed 2 bases from V and 0 bases from J, with 9 bases in between. The CDR3 length is 15 residues. From germline, CDR1 is MNHNY and CDR2 SVGAGI (reference sequence). The CDR3 coding sequence is TGTGCCAGCAGTTACCCAGGGTCAAGCACAGATACGCAGTATTTT. Protein sequence: CASSYPGSSTDTQYF.

The chain joins TRBV4-1 to TRBJ2-7, with 7 nucleotides matching TRBD1. CDR1 MGHRA and CDR2 YSYEKL come from the germline V gene. With 2 bases clipped from V and 6 bases from J, the junction kept 7 bases outside the gene matches. This CDR3 contains 14 residues. The CDR3 loop is CASSQRDRDGEQYF. The CDR3 DNA is TGCGCCAGCAGCCAAAGAGACAGGGACGGCGAGCAGTACTTC.

CDR3 coding DNA: TGTGCCAGCAGGTTGGGACTAGCAGGGGATACGCAGTATTTT. Translated: CASRLGLAGDTQYF. The chain joins TRBV28 to TRBJ2-3; 9 bases match TRBD2. Germline V gene data show CDR1 as MDHEN and CDR2 as SYDVKM. The CDR3 loop spans 14 amino acids. V lost 6 bases to trimming and J lost 6 bases; unmatched junction nucleotides: 7. The full variable domain, rest sourced from reference TRBV28 and TRBJ2-3, is DVKVTQSSRYLVKRTGEKVFLECVQDMDHENMFWYRQDPGLGLRLIYFSYDVKMKEKGDIPEGYSVSREKKERFSLILESASTNQTSMYLCASRLGLAGDTQYFGPGTRLTVL.

The chain combines TRBV18 with TRBJ1-4; D is undetermined. The CDR3 loop spans 13 amino acids. The germline V gene has CDR1 KGHSH and CDR2 LQKENI. V gave up 4 bases and J gave up 9 bases, with 12 bases separating them. Written as DNA, the CDR3 is TGTGCCAGCTCACTACCAGAGGTGAAAAAACTGTTTTTT. This codes for CASSLPEVKKLFF.